Presented here are 30 T cell receptor beta chains from one specimen sequenced in a study of CD8 T cells in ankylosing spondylitis (dated by TCRdb to 2015 to 2018). Results the study describes overall, beyond this receptor: A TCR beta motif of 7 or 8 highly homologous amino acid variants appeared characteristic of blood from ankylosing spondylitis patients.

The antigens for these receptors are not known. Libraries were made using 5' RACE. Instrument on record: Illumina HiSeq 2500. Using fastp at Q25 and MiXCR, TCRdb reprocessed the public reads and kept productive beta chains. Merged by CDR3 protein, the rows form single entries marked with the most common genes and DNA. The sample includes about 750,000 distinct CDR3 sequences, with around 20% observed a single time. Over 15% of the sample rests with the top ten. The source material was blood, either unsorted or a sorted T cell fraction (not recorded which). The receptors derive from a male donor with ankylosing spondylitis.

This clonotype was counted many times. This rearrangement joins TRBV29-1 to TRBJ2-3, with D possibly being TRBD1 (6 bases). The CDR3 totals 15 residues. Germline V gene sequence: CDR1 SQVTM, CDR2 ANQGSEA. V lost 3 bases to trimming and J lost 5 bases, with 18 bases between them. CDR3 coding DNA: TGCAGCGTTGACAACCAGGTTTCAGGGGTAGATACGCAGTATTTT. Translated: CSVDNQVSGVDTQYF.

The chain recombines TRBV10-2 with TRBJ1-1, with a possible D match to TRBD1 (5 bases). Trimming removed 10 bases at V and 0 bases at J, with 15 bases between. In germline, CDR1 is WSHSY, CDR2 SAAADI. The CDR3 extends over 14 amino acids. This CDR3 reads CATTTPGMNTEAFF. The DNA for the CDR3 is TGCGCCACCACCACCCCAGGGATGAACACTGAAGCTTTCTTT.

The J gene is TRBJ2-1, the V gene TRBV20-1, with a possible D match to TRBD2 (6 bases). This CDR3 contains 13 residues. Germline V gene data show CDR1 as DFQATT and CDR2 as SNEGSKA (reference sequence). The V and J ends lost 3 bases and 2 bases respectively, with 8 bases between them. The CDR3 DNA is TGCAGTGCTAGGGGAGGACCCTACAATGAGCAGTTCTTC. Its translation is CSARGGPYNEQFF.

This clonotype was detected only a few times. This chain connects TRBV20-1 to TRBJ1-1; 8 bases match TRBD1. Per germline, CDR1 DFQATT and CDR2 SNEGSKA (reference sequence). The V segment lost 5 bases and the J segment 4 bases; nucleotides outside the gene matches: 6. The CDR3 covers 13 residues. CDR3: CSAVRDRSTEAFF. The CDR3 coding sequence is TGCAGTGCTGTCCGGGACAGGAGCACTGAAGCTTTCTTT.

The chain employs TRBV7-2 and TRBJ2-7, with D perhaps matching TRBD1 or TRBD2 (5 bases each). Trimming took 1 base from V and 6 from J, leaving 7 bases between them. CDR1 is SGHTA, CDR2 FQGNSA, per germline. This CDR3 spans 12 amino acids. CDR3 amino acids: CASSLVRGEQYF. The CDR3 nucleotides read TGTGCCAGCAGCTTAGTGAGGGGCGAGCAGTACTTC.

The chain combines TRBV7-2 with TRBJ2-1, with TRBD1 matching 10 bases. Per germline, CDR1 SGHTA and CDR2 FQGNSA. Trimming cost V 6 bases and J 6 bases; bases outside gene matches: 8. The CDR3 loop spans 15 amino acids. DNA of the CDR3: TGTGCCAGCAGTTGGGGGACAGGGGACGGCAATGAGCAGTTCTTC. It is translated as CASSWGTGDGNEQFF.

The chain combines TRBV3-1 with TRBJ2-1; D remains unclear. The germline CDR1 and CDR2 sequences are LGHDT and YNNKEL (reference sequence). V gave up 0 bases and J gave up 3 bases, with 12 bases separating them. The CDR3 consists of 16 residues. This chain's CDR3 is CASSQDGALLYNEQFF. CDR3 sequence (DNA): TGTGCCAGCAGCCAAGATGGAGCACTACTCTACAATGAGCAGTTCTTC.

The chain uses TRBV29-1 and TRBJ1-1; no firm D call. The CDR3 covers 11 residues. Germline CDR1 and CDR2: SQVTM and ANQGSEA. Trimming stripped 7 bases from V and 4 bases from J, with 10 bases between. The CDR3 bases are TGCAGCGCAAGGGAGAGCACTGAAGCTTTCTTT. Translation gives CSARESTEAFF.

This clonotype was counted between two and nine times. The chain carries TRBV27 and TRBJ2-7, with 8 bases that match TRBD2. V was clipped by 6 bases and J by 5 bases; unmatched bases: 6. CDR3 size: 13 residues. The germline gives CDR1 MNHEY, CDR2 SMNVEV (reference sequence). CDR3 sequence reads: CASSANGGDEQYF. In DNA, the CDR3 is TGTGCCAGCAGCGCCAACGGGGGGGACGAGCAGTACTTC.

This clonotype appeared a few times. The genes are TRBV11-2 and TRBJ1-1; 7 bases align to TRBD1. Per the germline V gene, CDR1 is SGHAT and CDR2 is FQNNGV. The CDR3 is 15 residues long. J was trimmed by 1 base and V by 5 bases; bases with no gene match: 7. CDR3 sequence reads: CASSPRQGTNTEAFF. CDR3 DNA sequence: TGTGCCAGCAGCCCTAGACAGGGAACGAACACTGAAGCTTTCTTT.

This clonotype came up a few times. The chain couples TRBV14 to TRBJ2-3; TRBD2 agrees at 8 bases. Per germline, CDR1 SGHDN and CDR2 FVKESK. Losses at the gene ends were 4 bases for V and 2 bases for J; bases not matched to a gene: 5. The CDR3 sequence is 15 residues long. DNA for the CDR3: TGTGCCAGCAGCCGAAACGGGGGGGCCACAGATACGCAGTATTTT. Translated: CASSRNGGATDTQYF.

This clonotype has more than one count but fewer than ten. The genes are TRBV24-1 and TRBJ1-1; D might be TRBD1 (6 bases). The germline V and J ends were trimmed by 3 bases and 1 base, with 14 bases remaining between them. CDR1 is KGHDR and CDR2 is SFDVKD in the germline V gene. This CDR3 spans 16 amino acids. CDR3 DNA: TGTGCCACCAGTGATGGGCGAAGGGGGGAGAACACTGAAGCTTTCTTT. As protein: CATSDGRRGENTEAFF.

The table lists this clonotype with a few counts. This chain links TRBV11-2 with TRBJ1-2; the match to TRBD1 covers 7 bases. Per the germline V gene, CDR1 is SGHAT and CDR2 is FQNNGV. Trimming at V came to 2 bases and at J to 4 bases, leaving 4 bases not matched to a gene. The CDR3 totals 14 residues. The CDR3 bases are TGTGCCAGCAGCTTACACGACAGGGTCTATGGCTACACCTTC. The encoded protein is CASSLHDRVYGYTF.

V is TRBV5-1 and J is TRBJ1-2; 9 nucleotides align to TRBD1. The CDR3 is 13 amino acids. Per the germline V gene, CDR1 is SGHRS and CDR2 is YFSETQ. Unmatched junction bases numbered 6, after V lost 4 bases and J lost 8 bases. CDR3 coding DNA: TGCGCCAGCAGCAAGGACAGGGGAAGGGGCTACACCTTC. Encoded protein: CASSKDRGRGYTF.

This clonotype has a handful of counts. Written as DNA, the CDR3 is TGTGCCATCAGTGCTCTAGCGGGGGCAAATGAGCAGTTCTTC. Encoded protein: CAISALAGANEQFF. The genes are TRBV10-3 and TRBJ2-1, with 10 bases aligning to TRBD2. With 4 bases clipped from V and 7 bases from J, the junction kept 4 bases outside the gene matches. CDR1 ENHRY and CDR2 SYGVKD come from the germline V gene. The CDR3 is 14 amino acids.

V is TRBV6-1 and J is TRBJ2-7, with TRBD1 matching 7 bases. CDR1 MNHNS and CDR2 SASEGT come from the germline V gene. This CDR3 is 16 amino acids long. Germline trimming cut 5 bases from V and 7 bases from J; bases unmatched to any gene: 17. As DNA, the CDR3 is TGTGCCAGCAGTCAGGGACAGATTCGCCCCTTGGTGGAGCAGTACTTC. This sequence encodes CASSQGQIRPLVEQYF.

This rearrangement joins TRBV7-3 to TRBJ2-3, with 7 bases fitting TRBD1. The V gene's germline CDR1 is SGHTA and CDR2 FQGTGA. The CDR3 totals 15 residues. V dropped 4 bases and J dropped 6; count of bases not matched to a gene: 10. The DNA for the CDR3 is TGTGCCAGCAGCTCGCGAACAGGGGCGTACGATACGCAGTATTTT. Its protein product is CASSSRTGAYDTQYF. The full variable domain, its missing parts supplied by reference TRBV7-3 and TRBJ2-3, is GAGVSQTPSNKVTEKGKYVELRCDPISGHTALYWYRQSLGQGPEFLIYFQGTGAADDSGLPNDRFFAVRPEGSVSTLKIQRTERGDSAVYLCASSSRTGAYDTQYFGPGTRLTVL.

This clonotype was counted a few times. The V gene is TRBV28, the J gene TRBJ2-1; D is unclear. CDR1 and CDR2 (germline): MDHEN, SYDVKM. The CDR3 is 12 amino acids. The V and J ends lost 6 bases and 10 bases respectively, with 13 bases between them. DNA for the CDR3: TGTGCCAGCAGCCTCGACCCTGGAGAGCAGTTCTTC. It codes for CASSLDPGEQFF.

This clonotype was seen a few times. The chain uses TRBV5-6 and TRBJ2-7, with unresolved D. Looked up from germline, CDR1 is SGHDT and CDR2 is YYEEEE. The CDR3 loop spans 12 amino acids. The ends were cut back, 3 bases at V and 1 base at J, with 5 bases in the middle. This chain's CDR3 is CASSWASYEQYF. As DNA, the CDR3 is TGTGCCAGCAGCTGGGCTTCCTACGAGCAGTACTTC.

The V and J genes are TRBV7-7 and TRBJ2-5; 7 nucleotides match TRBD1. Germline loops: CDR1 SSHAT, CDR2 FNYEAQ (reference sequence). This CDR3 region has 15 residues. With V trimmed by 5 bases and J by 2 bases, 8 bases remained unmatched. In nucleotides, the CDR3 is TGTGCCAGCAGCACAATCCCGGGACAGCAAGAGACCCAGTACTTC. It specifies CASSTIPGQQETQYF.

The chain carries TRBV4-3 and TRBJ2-2, with a possible D match to TRBD2 (5 bases). Germline values: CDR1 LGHNA, CDR2 YSLEER. The CDR3 has 17 residues. The ends were cut back, 0 bases at V and 1 base at J, with 12 bases in the middle. The CDR3 DNA reads TGCGCCAGCAGCCAAGATTGGCGGGCCAAGAACACCGGGGAGCTGTTTTTT. Its protein is CASSQDWRAKNTGELFF.

This clonotype occurred a few times. The gene calls are TRBV5-1 and TRBJ1-3; the D is unclear. In germline, CDR1 is SGHRS, CDR2 YFSETQ. V lost 0 bases and J 4 bases, leaving 11 bases between the germline ends. The CDR3 spans 15 residues. CDR3 residues: CASSLATAGGNTIYF. CDR3 DNA: TGCGCCAGCAGCTTGGCTACCGCGGGCGGAAACACCATATATTTT.

This clonotype turned up a few times. The junction and the germline gene differ at one end; a read error may be behind it. The V call is TRBV6-6, the J call TRBJ1-2; D not resolved. This CDR3 region has 12 residues. Germline loops: CDR1 MNHNY, CDR2 SVGAGI (reference sequence). The CDR3 region is CASSYSHHPRFF. The DNA of the CDR3 is TGTGCCAGCAGTTACTCTCACCATCCCCGTTTCTTC.

The chain carries TRBV12-3 or TRBV12-4 and TRBJ2-3; TRBD2 matches 10 bases. This CDR3 region has 15 residues. V shed 7 bases, J shed 4 bases, and the junction held 8 bases outside the gene matches. This CDR3 reads CASTRTSGGADTQYF. The DNA for the CDR3 is TGTGCCAGCACCCGAACGAGCGGGGGGGCAGATACGCAGTATTTT.

This clonotype was recorded a few times. The rearrangement uses TRBV5-1 and TRBJ2-1, with D hard to call. The CDR3 covers 13 residues. V lost 7 bases to trimming and J lost 4 bases, with 12 bases between them. CDR1 and CDR2 from the germline V gene are SGHRS and YFSETQ. This CDR3 reads CASRAGTYNEQFF. DNA for the CDR3: TGCGCCAGCCGGGCCGGTACTTACAATGAGCAGTTCTTC.

This chain links TRBV18 with TRBJ2-1; D is possibly TRBD1 (6 bases). The CDR3 length is 14 residues. V lost 3 bases, J lost 4 bases, and 10 bases lay in between. Germline loops: CDR1 KGHSH, CDR2 LQKENI. The CDR3 here is CASSPDRKYNEQFF. CDR3 DNA: TGTGCCAGCTCACCGGACAGAAAGTACAATGAGCAGTTCTTC.

The chain joins TRBV20-1 to TRBJ2-2, with TRBD2 matching over 9 bases. V trimming: 4 bases; J trimming: 3 bases; junction bases outside the gene matches: 6. CDR3 size: 15 residues. Germline V gene lookup returns CDR1 DFQATT and CDR2 SNEGSKA (reference sequence). Written as DNA, the CDR3 is TGCAGTGCTAAGGGCGGGAGGGCCGACACCGGGGAGCTGTTTTTT. This encodes CSAKGGRADTGELFF.

This clonotype was seen ten or more times. This rearrangement joins TRBV29-1 to TRBJ2-6; 7 bases are a match to TRBD1. The CDR3 covers 15 residues. V lost 3 bases, J lost 0 bases, and 2 bases stayed unmatched. Germline V lookup: CDR1 SQVTM, CDR2 ANQGSEA. The CDR3 DNA sequence: TGCAGCGTTGAGGGGGACAGCTCTGGGGCCAACGTCCTGACTTTC. Amino acids: CSVEGDSSGANVLTF.

This clonotype was counted many times. V and J are TRBV2 and TRBJ1-6; TRBD1 aligns across 10 bases. This CDR3 is 16 amino acids long. Germline V gene sequence: CDR1 SNHLY, CDR2 FYNNEI. The V segment lost 6 bases and the J segment 5 bases; nucleotides outside the gene matches: 7. The CDR3: CASRGGTGADNSPLHF. Written as DNA, the CDR3 is TGTGCCAGCAGGGGTGGGACAGGGGCCGATAATTCACCCCTCCACTTT.

This clonotype was found a few times. This chain connects TRBV7-3 to TRBJ2-3, with 11 nucleotides matching TRBD2. This CDR3 is built from 15 residues. The trim removed 7 bases at V and 0 bases at J, leaving 3 bases unmatched. Germline V lookup: CDR1 SGHTA, CDR2 FQGTGA. CDR3 protein: CASKLAGGSTDTQYF. In DNA, the CDR3 is TGTGCCAGCAAGCTAGCGGGAGGAAGCACAGATACGCAGTATTTT.